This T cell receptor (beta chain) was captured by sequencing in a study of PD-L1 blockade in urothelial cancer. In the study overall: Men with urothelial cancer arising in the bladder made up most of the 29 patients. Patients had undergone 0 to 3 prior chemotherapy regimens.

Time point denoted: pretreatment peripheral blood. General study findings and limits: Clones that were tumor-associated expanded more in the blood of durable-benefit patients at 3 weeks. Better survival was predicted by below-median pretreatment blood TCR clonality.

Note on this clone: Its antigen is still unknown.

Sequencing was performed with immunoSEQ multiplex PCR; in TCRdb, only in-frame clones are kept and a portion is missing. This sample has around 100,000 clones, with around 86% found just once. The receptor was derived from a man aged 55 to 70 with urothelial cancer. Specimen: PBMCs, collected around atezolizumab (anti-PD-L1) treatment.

CDR3 nucleotide sequence: TGTGCCAGCAGCTTAGTCAGGGCAAACTATGGCTACACCTTC. Protein sequence: CASSLVRANYGYTF. The chain employs TRBV7-9 and TRBJ1-2; D may be TRBD1 (5 bases). Germline V gives CDR1 SEHNR, CDR2 FQNEAQ (reference sequence). Trimming shortened V by 1 base and J by 2 bases, and 8 bases separated the two germline ends. This CDR3 contains 14 residues.